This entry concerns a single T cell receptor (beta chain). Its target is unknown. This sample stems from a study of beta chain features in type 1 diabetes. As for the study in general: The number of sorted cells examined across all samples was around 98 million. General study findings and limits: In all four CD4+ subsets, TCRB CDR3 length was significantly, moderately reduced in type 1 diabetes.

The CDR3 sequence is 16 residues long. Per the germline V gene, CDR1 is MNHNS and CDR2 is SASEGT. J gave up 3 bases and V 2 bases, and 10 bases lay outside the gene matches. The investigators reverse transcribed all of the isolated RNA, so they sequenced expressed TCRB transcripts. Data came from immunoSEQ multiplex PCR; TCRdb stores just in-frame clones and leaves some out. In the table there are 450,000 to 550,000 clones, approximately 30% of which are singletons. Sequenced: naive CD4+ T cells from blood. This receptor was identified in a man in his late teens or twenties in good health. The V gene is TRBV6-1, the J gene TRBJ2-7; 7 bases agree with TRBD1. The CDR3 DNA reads TGTGCCAGCAGTGAACGTCCAGGGGGTTTTTTCTACGAGCAGTACTTC. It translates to CASSERPGGFFYEQYF.